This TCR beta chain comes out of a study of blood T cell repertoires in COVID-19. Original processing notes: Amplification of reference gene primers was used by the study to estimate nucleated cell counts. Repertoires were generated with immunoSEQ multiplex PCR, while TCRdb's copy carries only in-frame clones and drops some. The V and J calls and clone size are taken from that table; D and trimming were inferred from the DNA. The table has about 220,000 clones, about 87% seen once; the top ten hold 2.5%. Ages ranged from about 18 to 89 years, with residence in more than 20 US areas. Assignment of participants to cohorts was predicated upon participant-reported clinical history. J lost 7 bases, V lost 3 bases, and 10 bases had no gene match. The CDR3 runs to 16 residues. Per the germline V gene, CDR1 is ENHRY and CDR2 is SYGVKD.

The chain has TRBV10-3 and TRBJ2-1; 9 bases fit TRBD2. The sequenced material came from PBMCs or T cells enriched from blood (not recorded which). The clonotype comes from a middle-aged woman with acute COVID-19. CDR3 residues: CAISERSGRQYNEQFF. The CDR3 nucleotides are TGTGCCATCAGTGAAAGGAGCGGGAGGCAGTATAATGAGCAGTTCTTC.